This TCR beta chain was sequenced for a study of CD8 T cells in ankylosing spondylitis. Overall study results and limits: It appeared that ankylosing spondylitis blood was characterized by a TCR beta motif of 8 or 9 highly homologous variants.

The CDR3 sequence is 15 residues long. Germline V gives CDR1 LGHDT, CDR2 YNNKEL (reference sequence). Trimming left V 1 base short and J 4 bases short, with 11 bases between. This clonotype was seen only a few times. Its antigen is not known. One entry per CDR3 protein results from TCRdb running MiXCR on the 5' RACE reads. In the table there are just under 550,000 distinct CDR3 sequences, 12% of which are singletons. The sequencing sample was made of blood, either unsorted or a sorted T cell fraction (not recorded which). The chain combines TRBV3-1 with TRBJ2-1; D is possibly TRBD2 (6 bases). The clonotype originates from a male donor with ankylosing spondylitis. The CDR3 DNA sequence: TGTGCCAGCAGCCAAGTGGGGGGAGATTACAATGAGCAGTTCTTC. It specifies CASSQVGGDYNEQFF.